The 31 T cell receptor beta chains below all came from one sample that was sequenced in a study of T cell clonality in common variable immunodeficiency. No antigens are known for them. TCRdb's copy holds only in-frame clones and misses some; the assay was immunoSEQ multiplex PCR. Observed in the sample are nearly 20,000 clones, none of them singletons. General study points: Reportedly, TCR beta sequences from common variable immunodeficiency showed fewer deletions and N-nucleotide insertions.

The sequenced sample consisted of peripheral blood mononuclear cells. The receptors were sampled from a human donor with common variable immunodeficiency.

This clone was observed at least ten times. From the germline J gene comes the end of the CDR3, since the read stops 3 residues before it. The chain combines TRBV5-1 with TRBJ1-2; no definite D call. CDR1 is SGHRS and CDR2 is YFSETQ in the germline V gene. Trimming removed 5 bases at V and 7 bases at J, with 9 bases between. This CDR3 spans 11 amino acids. The sequenced part of the CDR3 DNA is TGCGCCAGCAGTTCCGTCGGTGGC. It encodes CASSSVGG. The entire CDR3 reads CASSSVGGYTF. The full variable domain, rest sourced from reference TRBV5-1 and TRBJ1-2, is KAGVTQTPRYLIKTRGQQVTLSCSPISGHRSVSWYQQTPGQGLQFLFEYFSETQRNKGNFPGRFSGRQFSNSRSEMNVSTLELGDSALYLCASSSVGGYTFGSGTRLTVV.

This clone was seen ten or more times. The read halts 3 residues ahead of the CDR3 end, with the missing end drawn from the germline J gene. V gene TRBV7-2 combines with J gene TRBJ2-2; 11 nucleotides match TRBD1. Germline values: CDR1 SGHTA, CDR2 FQGNSA. Losses at the gene ends were 6 bases for V and 5 bases for J; bases not matched to a gene: 5. The CDR3 spans 15 residues. This CDR3 is CASREGTGGTGELFF. CDR3 bases read: TGTGCCAGCAGGGAAGGGACAGGGGGGACCGGGGAG.

This clone was recorded many times. The sequenced fragment ends 3 residues before the CDR3 boundary, so the rest is inferred from the germline J gene. The chain is built from TRBV11-2 and TRBJ2-1; 7 bases agree with TRBD2. CDR3 length: 15 amino acids. The trim removed 6 bases at V and 8 bases at J, leaving 13 bases unmatched. CDR1 SGHAT and CDR2 FQNNGV come from the germline V gene. The CDR3 sequence: CASRSGVGAGDEQFF. The DNA read from the CDR3 is TGTGCCAGCAGATCCGGGGTAGGGGCGGGGGATGAG. The whole variable domain, filled in from reference TRBV11-2 and TRBJ2-1, reads EAGVAQSPRYKIIEKRQSVAFWCNPISGHATLYWYQQILGQGPKLLIQFQNNGVVDDSQLPKDRFSAERLKGVDSTLKIQPAKLEDSAVYLCASRSGVGAGDEQFFGPGTRLTVL.

This clone was counted at least ten times. The missing CDR3 end, 3 residues past where the read stops, is filled in from the germline J gene. This rearrangement joins TRBV7-6 to TRBJ2-1; perhaps TRBD2 as D (6 bases). The CDR3 sequence is 18 residues long. V was shortened by 5 bases and J by 1 base, with 21 bases between the two germline ends. Germline V gene sequence: CDR1 SGHVS, CDR2 FNYEAQ. The part of the CDR3 DNA that was read is TGTGCCAGCAGCCTCCAACCTCTTATTGCGGGATCCTACAATGAG. Translated, it gives CASSLQPLIAGSYNE. The full CDR3 is CASSLQPLIAGSYNEQFF.

A note on this clone: The read gets to within 3 residues of the CDR3 end, and the germline J gene fills in the rest. J is TRBJ2-1 and V is TRBV2; 9 bases fit TRBD2. CDR1 SNHLY and CDR2 FYNNEI come from the germline V gene. CDR3 length equals 15 residues. J gave up 5 bases and V 6 bases, and 8 bases lay outside the gene matches. CDR3 region: CASRGSGSGNNEQFF. The CDR3 bases that were read are TGTGCCAGCAGGGGTAGCGGGAGCGGGAACAATGAG. The whole variable domain, filled in from reference TRBV2 and TRBJ2-1, reads EPEVTQTPSHQVTQMGQEVILRCVPISNHLYFYWYRQILGQKVEFLVSFYNNEISEKSEIFDDQFSVERPDGSNFTLKIRSTKLEDSAMYFCASRGSGSGNNEQFFGPGTRLTVL.

This clone was detected ten times or more. The read gets to within 3 residues of the CDR3 end, and the germline J gene fills in the rest. The gene calls are TRBV20-1 and TRBJ1-1, with D maybe TRBD1 (5 bases). The germline V gene encodes CDR1 DFQATT and CDR2 SNEGSKA (reference sequence). The CDR3 runs 15 residues. Trimming left V 6 bases short and J 1 base short, with 18 bases between. This chain's CDR3 is CSATAGDGGNTEAFF. The covered CDR3 bases are TGCAGTGCGACGGCCGGGGACGGGGGGAACACTGAA.

The sample holds many counts of this clone. The read stops 3 residues short of the end of the CDR3; the missing end is completed from the germline J gene. V and J are TRBV7-2 and TRBJ2-3; D is ambiguous. V lost 6 bases to trimming and J lost 6 bases, with 10 bases between them. Germline CDR1 reads SGHTA; CDR2 reads FQGNSA. The CDR3 runs to 12 residues. The CDR3 is CASRRSADTQYF. The CDR3 bases that were read are TGTGCCAGCAGACGATCCGCGGATACG.

This clone occurred many times. The part of the CDR3 DNA that was read is TGTGCCAGCCGGGGCTTGACTAGCGGGTACGAG. It encodes CASRGLTSGYE. The CDR3 reads in full as CASRGLTSGYEQYF. V gene TRBV2 combines with J gene TRBJ2-7; 10 nucleotides line up with TRBD2. The read ends 3 residues early relative to the CDR3; the germline J gene fills the gap. The germline CDR1 and CDR2 sequences are SNHLY and FYNNEI. The CDR3 runs to 14 residues. J was trimmed by 4 bases and V by 8 bases; bases with no gene match: 8.

This clone came up many times. The CDR3 sequence: CASSLAGVYEQYF. The CDR3 DNA, read in part, is TGTGCCAGCAGTTTGGCGGGAGTCTACGAG. The V gene is TRBV28, the J gene TRBJ2-7; 7 positions agree with TRBD2. With the read ending 3 residues before the CDR3 end, the germline J gene is used to fill in that end. This CDR3 comprises 13 residues. After removal of 3 bases from V and 3 bases from J, the junction contained 2 bases not matched to a gene. Germline CDR1 and CDR2: MDHEN and SYDVKM.

There are many counts of this clone. Coverage ceases 3 residues before the CDR3 finishes, and the germline J gene fills in the end. The J gene is TRBJ2-2, the V gene TRBV2; possible D gene TRBD2, 6 bases. Germline CDR1 SNHLY, CDR2 FYNNEI. This CDR3 spans 15 amino acids. Deletions cut 4 bases from V and 4 bases from J, with 13 bases between. The part of the CDR3 DNA that was read is TGTGCCAGCAGTGGGAGGGTAATTAGCACCGGGGAG. This sequence encodes CASSGRVISTGE. In full, the CDR3 reads CASSGRVISTGELFF.

This clone was found many times. Incomplete CDR3 DNA: TGTGCCAGCAGCTTCGATTTGCGGGGCAACGAG. It is translated as CASSFDLRGNE. The entire CDR3 reads CASSFDLRGNEQYF. V is TRBV11-2 and J is TRBJ2-7; possibly TRBD2 for D (6 bases). The CDR3 end lies 3 residues beyond the end of the read and is filled in from the germline J gene. This CDR3 contains 14 residues. V shed 3 bases and J shed 5 bases, with 14 bases lying between them. Germline V CDR1 and CDR2: SGHAT, FQNNGV.

This clone was picked up a small number of times. The read is 3 residues too short to cover the CDR3 end, so that end is filled in from the germline J gene. The chain joins TRBV19 to TRBJ2-5; TRBD1 is a possible D gene (6 bases). Per germline, CDR1 LNHDA and CDR2 SQIVND (reference sequence). V was trimmed by 6 bases and J by 0 bases, leaving 8 bases between them. The CDR3 has 13 residues. The CDR3 DNA, read in part, is TGTGCCAGTAGCCGGGACAACCAAGAGACC. Amino acid sequence: CASSRDNQET. The CDR3 as a whole reads CASSRDNQETQYF.

This clone was recorded a few times. With the read ending 3 residues before the CDR3 end, the germline J gene is used to fill in that end. This rearrangement joins TRBV5-1 to TRBJ1-6, with D possibly being TRBD1 (5 bases). V was cut by 4 bases and J by 6 bases, with 14 bases left in between. This CDR3 spans 15 amino acids. The germline V gene has CDR1 SGHRS and CDR2 YFSETQ. This CDR3 reads CASSGGTLPNSPLHF. The CDR3 DNA, read in part, is TGCGCCAGCAGCGGGGGGACCCTACCTAATTCACCC. Looking up the rest from reference TRBV5-1 and TRBJ1-6 gives the full variable domain: KAGVTQTPRYLIKTRGQQVTLSCSPISGHRSVSWYQQTPGQGLQFLFEYFSETQRNKGNFPGRFSGRQFSNSRSEMNVSTLELGDSALYLCASSGGTLPNSPLHFGNGTRLTVT.

This clone was observed at least ten times. The read halts 3 residues ahead of the CDR3 end, with the missing end drawn from the germline J gene. The J gene is TRBJ2-5, the V gene TRBV5-1; TRBD1 matches 8 bases. Unmatched junction bases numbered 4, after V lost 2 bases and J lost 1 base. The CDR3 length is 15 residues. Germline CDR1 SGHRS, CDR2 YFSETQ. CDR3 sequence: CASSFLQGGQETQYF. The part of the CDR3 DNA that was read is TGCGCCAGCAGCTTCTTACAGGGGGGCCAAGAGACC.

This clone has only a few counts. The CDR3 end lies 3 residues beyond the end of the read and is filled in from the germline J gene. The V call is TRBV6-4, the J call TRBJ2-1, with 7 bases matching TRBD2. The CDR3 has 16 residues. Germline loops: CDR1 MRHNA, CDR2 SNTAGT. The V and J ends lost 4 bases and 0 bases, in that order; junction bases with no gene match: 6. The CDR3 loop is CASSAQSGNSYNEQFF. The CDR3 bases that were read are TGTGCCAGCAGTGCCCAGAGCGGGAACTCCTACAATGAG.

In this sample, this clone turned up many times. The read falls 3 residues short of the CDR3 end, and the missing part is taken from the germline J gene. The chain recombines TRBV7-9 with TRBJ2-7; 13 bases map to TRBD2. Trimming removed 4 bases from V and 4 bases from J; junction bases left unmatched: 1. The CDR3 sequence is 14 residues long. Germline CDR1 and CDR2: SEHNR and FQNEAQ (reference sequence). The covered CDR3 bases are TGTGCCAGCAGCTGGGGACTAGCGGGATACGAG. It encodes CASSWGLAGYE. The full CDR3 protein reads CASSWGLAGYEQYF.

This clone was seen at least ten times. The CDR3 end is not reached by the read, which stops 3 residues before it; the germline J gene fills it in. The chain has TRBV9 and TRBJ2-2, with D unclear. This CDR3 is 14 amino acids long. Trimming left V 0 bases short and J 2 bases short, with 5 bases between. CDR1 and CDR2 (germline): SGDLS, YYNGEE. CDR3 residues: CASSVGPNTGELFF. The CDR3 DNA, read in part, is TGTGCCAGCAGCGTAGGTCCAAACACCGGGGAG.

This clone has at least ten counts. The CDR3 end lies 3 residues beyond the end of the read and is filled in from the germline J gene. The rearrangement links TRBV15 to TRBJ2-3, with TRBD1 matching over 7 bases. CDR1 and CDR2 from the germline V gene are LNHNV and YYDKDF (reference sequence). CDR3 size: 16 residues. Trimming took 9 bases from V and 2 from J; bases not matched to a gene: 14. CDR3 bases read: TGTGCCACTCGTAGTTTAGGGGACAGACCCACAGATACG. This encodes CATRSLGDRPTDT. The whole CDR3 protein reads CATRSLGDRPTDTQYF.

This clone was seen repeatedly, ten times or more. The sequence runs out 3 residues before the end of the CDR3; the remainder is reconstructed from the germline J gene. The chain combines TRBV7-2 with TRBJ2-7; the match to TRBD1 covers 9 bases. The CDR3 has 15 amino acids. The J segment lost 0 bases and the V segment lost 5 bases, leaving 5 bases of the junction unmatched. From germline, CDR1 is SGHTA and CDR2 FQGNSA. The CDR3 sequence is CASSRRQGDSYEQYF. The sequenced CDR3 bases are TGTGCCAGCAGCCGCCGACAGGGGGACTCCTACGAG.

This clone was seen many times. The CDR3 extends 3 residues past the end of the read, so its final part is completed from the germline J gene. The rearrangement uses TRBV19 and TRBJ2-7; 8 nucleotides line up with TRBD2. The CDR3 extends over 16 amino acids. CDR1 is LNHDA, CDR2 SQIVND, per germline (reference sequence). J lost 5 bases, V lost 4 bases, and 13 bases had no gene match. This chain's CDR3 is CASSTPSAGGFDEQYF. The CDR3 DNA, read in part, is TGTGCCAGTAGTACCCCATCGGCGGGAGGATTCGACGAG.

This clone has just a few counts. The read finishes 3 residues shy of the CDR3 end, and the germline J gene is used to complete it. This sequence joins TRBV2 and TRBJ1-2; D is perhaps TRBD1 (6 bases). The CDR3 covers 13 residues. Germline V gives CDR1 SNHLY, CDR2 FYNNEI. Trimming took 6 bases from V and 4 from J, leaving 12 bases between them. The CDR3 here is CASRGDMIYGYTF. CDR3 DNA, as far as it was read: TGTGCCAGCAGGGGGGACATGATCTATGGC.

A remark on this clone: The read terminates 3 residues ahead of where the CDR3 ends, so the germline J gene completes it. This chain uses TRBV2 with TRBJ1-1; D might be TRBD1 (6 bases). The CDR3 is made up of 15 amino acids. The V end was cut by 7 bases, the J end by 1 base, with 16 bases between. Germline V gene data show CDR1 as SNHLY and CDR2 as FYNNEI. The CDR3 protein is CASTTVLGQNTEAFF. CDR3 bases read: TGTGCCAGCACGACTGTACTGGGACAGAACACTGAA.

This clone was detected ten times or more. CDR3 bases read: TGTGCCAGCTCACCAGGGGGACTAGCGGGAGGACACGAG. Protein: CASSPGGLAGGHE. Given in full, the CDR3 is CASSPGGLAGGHEQYF. The V call is TRBV18, the J call TRBJ2-7; 15 bases align to TRBD2. The CDR3 is cut off 3 residues early in the read; its end comes from the germline J gene. This CDR3 is built from 16 residues. V gave up 2 bases and J gave up 5 bases; unmatched junction bases: 4. Germline V gene lookup returns CDR1 KGHSH and CDR2 LQKENI.

As to this clone: The CDR3 is cut off 3 residues early in the read; its end comes from the germline J gene. V is TRBV5-1 and J is TRBJ2-7; maybe TRBD1 (5 bases). The germline V gene has CDR1 SGHRS and CDR2 YFSETQ. V was trimmed by 4 bases and J by 2 bases, leaving 10 bases between them. CDR3 length: 13 residues. The part of the CDR3 DNA that was read is TGCGCCAGCAGCCACGACAGAGCCTACGAG. Translating it yields CASSHDRAYE. The entire CDR3 protein is CASSHDRAYEQYF.

At least ten counts were recorded for this clone. The read terminates 3 residues ahead of where the CDR3 ends, so the germline J gene completes it. The same CDR3 can be traced to other DNA sequences in this sample. The gene calls are TRBV4-1 and TRBJ2-7; TRBD1 aligns across 7 bases. The ends lost 1 base at V and 4 bases at J; junction bases unmatched: 7. CDR1 is MGHRA, CDR2 YSYEKL, per germline. This CDR3 has 15 amino acids. The CDR3: CASSQGPGQVYEQYF. The CDR3 bases that were read are TGCGCCAGCAGCCAAGGGCCCGGACAGGTTTACGAG.

This clone was seen only a few times. Read sequence stops 3 residues before the CDR3 end, and the germline J gene provides the missing end. The V call is TRBV2, the J call TRBJ2-7, with 7 bases aligning to TRBD1. Germline loops: CDR1 SNHLY, CDR2 FYNNEI. The CDR3 extends over 12 amino acids. The trim removed 9 bases at V and 3 bases at J, leaving 5 bases unmatched. CDR3 residues: CASRGQNYEQYF. CDR3 bases read: TGTGCCAGTCGGGGACAGAACTACGAG.

This clone was found many times. Read coverage stops 3 residues before the CDR3 terminus; the germline J gene supplies the remainder. This chain uses TRBV29-1 with TRBJ1-3; no clear D gene. V lost 4 bases and J 4 bases, leaving 5 bases between the germline ends. This CDR3 region has 11 residues. The germline CDR1 and CDR2 sequences are SQVTM and ANQGSEA. The CDR3: CSVVGGNTIYF. Partial CDR3 DNA: TGCAGCGTTGTAGGGGGAAACACC.

This clone turned up a few times. Read data end 3 residues before the CDR3 end; the end is taken from the germline J gene. The rearrangement uses TRBV2 and TRBJ2-7, with 9 positions matching TRBD2. The CDR3 extends over 15 amino acids. Germline values: CDR1 SNHLY, CDR2 FYNNEI. Trimming took 6 bases from V and 6 from J; bases not matched to a gene: 12. The sequenced part of the CDR3 DNA is TGTGCCAGCAGCGGAACGGGCGGGAGGGATCTCGAG. It encodes CASSGTGGRDLE. The full CDR3 reads CASSGTGGRDLEQYF. Full variable domain (missing parts from reference TRBV2 and TRBJ2-7): EPEVTQTPSHQVTQMGQEVILRCVPISNHLYFYWYRQILGQKVEFLVSFYNNEISEKSEIFDDQFSVERPDGSNFTLKIRSTKLEDSAMYFCASSGTGGRDLEQYFGPGTRLTVT.

This clone was found many times. The CDR3 end lies 3 residues beyond the end of the read and is filled in from the germline J gene. The J gene is TRBJ1-5, the V gene TRBV7-2; tentatively, D is TRBD1 (6 bases). V was clipped by 3 bases and J by 4 bases, with 13 bases between them. The CDR3 consists of 15 residues. Germline lookup yields CDR1 SGHTA and CDR2 FQGNSA. The sequenced part of the CDR3 DNA is TGTGCCAGCAGCTTTACCTACCAGGGGAATCAGCCC. This sequence encodes CASSFTYQGNQP. The whole CDR3 is CASSFTYQGNQPQHF.

This clone has at least ten counts. The read is 3 residues too short to cover the CDR3 end, so that end is filled in from the germline J gene. This chain uses TRBV18 with TRBJ1-1, with TRBD1 identical over 7 bases. In germline, CDR1 is KGHSH, CDR2 LQKENI. The CDR3 contains 15 residues. The V segment lost 3 bases and the J segment 0 bases; nucleotides outside the gene matches: 4. The CDR3 sequence is CASSPPGTVNTEAFF. The sequenced CDR3 bases are TGTGCCAGCTCACCCCCCGGGACAGTGAACACTGAA.

With respect to this clone: The read finishes 3 residues shy of the CDR3 end, and the germline J gene is used to complete it. V gene TRBV7-2 combines with J gene TRBJ1-6; D ambiguous. Trimming removed 7 bases at V and 2 bases at J, with 9 bases between. This CDR3 contains 14 residues. The V gene's germline CDR1 is SGHTA and CDR2 FQGNSA. The CDR3 bases that were read are TGTGCCAGCACCGTGACACCCTATAATTCACCC. It is translated as CASTVTPYNSP. From start to end, the CDR3 is CASTVTPYNSPLHF.